This passage covers 27 T cell receptor beta chains from one sample sequenced in a study of cytomegalovirus exposure and HLA in healthy donors (dated by TCRdb to about 2017). The library was built by means of the immunoSEQ multiplex PCR assay. The multiplex PCR relied on a mix of 60 forward primers for TCR Vbeta segments and 13 reverse primers for TCR Jbeta segments. Sourced from immuneACCESS, this table was stored by TCRdb with only in-frame sequences that have V and J called. A share of the clones is absent; for the studies checked, an unresolved V gene accounts for under half, and the remainder has no known explanation. This sample lists about 170,000 clones; about four fifths were detected once. The ten largest clones take up 4.8% of the sample. Sequencing was carried out using PBMCs. These receptors were taken from a girl between 5 and 17 years old in good health and CMV-seropositive.

J is TRBJ1-1 and V is TRBV7-6; D remains ambiguous. The germline gives CDR1 SGHVS, CDR2 FNYEAQ. The V end lost 5 bases, the J end lost 5 bases, and 12 bases lay between the germline ends. This CDR3 is built from 13 residues. The CDR3: CASSQRQRTEAFF. The DNA of the CDR3 is TGTGCCAGCAGCCAGCGGCAGAGAACTGAAGCTTTCTTT.

This chain connects TRBV5-1 to TRBJ2-7, with D unresolved. Looked up from germline, CDR1 is SGHRS and CDR2 is YFSETQ. The length of the CDR3 is 11 residues. V was cut by 5 bases and J by 6 bases, with 9 bases left in between. CDR3 DNA: TGCGCCAGCAGGGGCAGTGGCGAGCAGTACTTC. This sequence encodes CASRGSGEQYF.

This clone was detected a few times. V is TRBV27 and J is TRBJ1-1; D might be TRBD1 (5 bases). V dropped 8 bases and J dropped 4 bases, with 11 bases sitting between them. The CDR3 loop spans 12 amino acids. Per germline, CDR1 MNHEY and CDR2 SMNVEV (reference sequence). CDR3 sequence (DNA): TGTGCCAGCGTGGGGGGACTCACTGAAGCTTTCTTT. Translated, it gives CASVGGLTEAFF.

The chain carries TRBV7-9 and TRBJ2-1, with 7 bases identical to TRBD1. The CDR3 contains 15 residues. The J segment lost 2 bases and the V segment lost 5 bases, leaving 6 bases of the junction unmatched. Germline CDR1 and CDR2: SEHNR and FQNEAQ (reference sequence). The CDR3 coding sequence is TGTGCCAGCAGCCAACAGGGGACCCCCTACAATGAGCAGTTCTTC. This encodes CASSQQGTPYNEQFF.

This chain joins TRBV25-1 and TRBJ1-2, with 7 bases matching TRBD1. The CDR3 runs 14 residues. The junction had 3 bases not matched to a gene; V was cut back by 3 bases and J by 2 bases. Germline CDR1 MGHDK, CDR2 SYGVNS. CDR3 coding DNA: TGTGCCAGCAGTGACCAGGGACAGAACTATGGCTACACCTTC. It is translated as CASSDQGQNYGYTF.

The rearrangement joins TRBV5-4 to TRBJ1-2; D is undetermined. The germline V and J ends were trimmed by 0 bases and 0 bases, with 12 bases remaining between them. Germline assignment: CDR1 SGHNT and CDR2 YYREEE (reference sequence). This CDR3 comprises 16 residues. CDR3 nucleotide sequence: TGTGCCAGCAGCTTGGCCCTGGGCCAGACTAACTATGGCTACACCTTC. Its translation is CASSLALGQTNYGYTF. Together with reference TRBV5-4 and TRBJ1-2, the CDR3 gives the full variable domain: ETGVTQSPTHLIKTRGQQVTLRCSSQSGHNTVSWYQQALGQGPQFIFQYYREEENGRGNFPPRFSGLQFPNYSSELNVNALELDDSALYLCASSLALGQTNYGYTFGSGTRLTVV.

The chain carries TRBV7-4 and TRBJ1-2; 9 bases agree with TRBD1. The V gene's germline CDR1 is SGHVT and CDR2 SQSDAQ. Germline trimming cut 2 bases from V and 3 bases from J; bases unmatched to any gene: 4. The CDR3 length is 15 residues. The CDR3 nucleotides read TGTGCCAGCAGCTTAAACCGGGACAGGGACTATGGCTACACCTTC. This translates into CASSLNRDRDYGYTF. Full variable domain (outside the CDR3, taken from reference TRBV7-4 and TRBJ1-2): GAGVSQSPRYKVAKRGRDVALRCDSISGHVTLYWYRQTLGQGSEVLTYSQSDAQRDKSGRPSGRFSAERPERSVSTLKIQRTEQGDSAVYLCASSLNRDRDYGYTFGSGTRLTVV.

This chain connects TRBV6-5 to TRBJ1-2; D not certain. This CDR3 spans 13 amino acids. CDR1 and CDR2 (germline): MNHEY, SVGAGI. V lost 4 bases to trimming and J lost 3 bases, with 9 bases between them. The CDR3 reads CASSSWTHYGYTF. As DNA, the CDR3 is TGTGCCAGCAGTTCCTGGACTCACTATGGCTACACCTTC.

V and J are TRBV30 and TRBJ1-1; D remains unclear. The CDR3 is 10 residues long. The V gene's germline CDR1 is GTSNPN and CDR2 SVGIG (reference sequence). The germline V and J ends were trimmed by 0 bases and 8 bases, with 4 bases remaining between them. The CDR3 reads CAWSVQEAFF. The CDR3 DNA is TGTGCCTGGAGTGTACAAGAAGCTTTCTTT.

The chain recombines TRBV6-5 with TRBJ1-6; TRBD1 might be the D (5 bases). V shed 6 bases and J shed 7 bases, with 16 bases lying between them. CDR1 and CDR2 from the germline V gene are MNHEY and SVGAGI. This CDR3 contains 15 residues. In DNA, the CDR3 is TGTGCCAGCAGCAGACAGCGCCTAGGGAATTCACCCCTCCACTTT. This codes for CASSRQRLGNSPLHF.

The chain combines TRBV11-3 with TRBJ2-5, with D perhaps TRBD2 (6 bases). Trimming took 4 bases from V and 2 from J, leaving 8 bases between them. There are 13 residues in the CDR3. Germline CDR1 is SGHNT and CDR2 is YENEEA. The CDR3 region has the DNA TGTGCCAGCAGCTCCGGGGGACAAGAGACCCAGTACTTC. It yields the protein CASSSGGQETQYF.

The chain carries TRBV7-9 and TRBJ1-2; 8 bases match TRBD1. V shed 4 bases and J 8 bases; nucleotides not matched to a gene: 9. There are 14 residues in the CDR3. CDR1 and CDR2 from the germline V gene are SEHNR and FQNEAQ (reference sequence). The CDR3: CASSSGTGLYGYTF. The DNA of the CDR3 is TGTGCCAGCAGCTCGGGGACAGGTCTTTACGGCTACACCTTC.

The chain carries TRBV20-1 and TRBJ1-2; D is unclear. Between the trimmed V and J ends, which lost 7 bases and 6 bases, there was a span of 12 bases. The CDR3 consists of 11 residues. Germline V gives CDR1 DFQATT, CDR2 SNEGSKA (reference sequence). The CDR3 DNA reads as TGCAGTGTCATGGCCTCAAATGGCTACACCTTC. It codes for CSVMASNGYTF.

This sequence joins TRBV6-5 and TRBJ1-1; D gene unclear. The germline gives CDR1 MNHEY, CDR2 SVGAGI. The CDR3 consists of 12 residues. Trimming shortened V by 8 bases and J by 0 bases, and 7 bases separated the two germline ends. The CDR3 DNA sequence: TGTGCCAGCGCGGGCATGAACACTGAAGCTTTCTTT. It encodes CASAGMNTEAFF.

This sequence joins TRBV27 and TRBJ2-7; 7 nucleotides align to TRBD1. The J call could be wrong; TRBJ2-5 is a better fit for the DNA end. The CDR3 is made up of 12 amino acids. Germline CDR1 and CDR2: MNHEY and SMNVEV (reference sequence). CDR3 region: CASSSDRETQYF. The CDR3 DNA reads TGTGCCAGCAGTTCGGACAGGGAGACCCAGTACTTC.

V and J are TRBV27 and TRBJ1-5; unclear D gene. The length of the CDR3 is 16 residues. Trimming stripped 2 bases from V and 1 base from J, with 12 bases between. Germline-derived CDR1 and CDR2 are MNHEY and SMNVEV (reference sequence). In DNA form, the CDR3 reads TGTGCCAGCAGTTTAAAGGCCGGGGTCAGCAATCAGCCCCAGCATTTT. Amino acids: CASSLKAGVSNQPQHF.

The V call is TRBV15, the J call TRBJ2-3; TRBD1 agrees at 8 bases. V lost 8 bases to trimming and J lost 3 bases; unmatched junction nucleotides: 7. CDR1 and CDR2 from the germline V gene are LNHNV and YYDKDF (reference sequence). This CDR3 comprises 14 residues. CDR3 sequence (DNA): TGTGCCACCTCCCGACAGGGGTCGACAGATACGCAGTATTTT. Translated, it gives CATSRQGSTDTQYF.

The table lists this clone with a few counts. The gene calls are TRBV5-4 and TRBJ2-1; 8 nucleotides match TRBD2. Germline CDR1 is SGHNT and CDR2 is YYREEE (reference sequence). V gave up 4 bases and J gave up 5 bases; unmatched junction bases: 8. This CDR3 is 15 amino acids long. Here the CDR3 reads CASSRGGQDHNEQFF. The CDR3 region has the DNA TGTGCCAGCAGCCGGGGGGGACAAGACCACAATGAGCAGTTCTTC.

The chain has TRBV14 and TRBJ1-2; 10 bases are shared with TRBD1. Germline loops: CDR1 SGHDN, CDR2 FVKESK. The J segment lost 7 bases and the V segment lost 0 bases, leaving 5 bases of the junction unmatched. CDR3 length: 15 residues. Here the CDR3 reads CASSQETGGGSGYTF. The CDR3, as DNA: TGTGCCAGCAGCCAAGAGACAGGGGGCGGTTCTGGCTACACCTTC.

The rearrangement joins TRBV6-4 to TRBJ2-1; the match to TRBD2 covers 9 bases. CDR1 is MRHNA and CDR2 is SNTAGT in the germline V gene. The CDR3 is made up of 15 amino acids. V was clipped by 8 bases and J by 4 bases; unmatched bases: 9. The CDR3 nucleotides read TGTGCCAGCGGAGAGAGAGCGGGGGGATACAATGAGCAGTTCTTC. As protein: CASGERAGGYNEQFF.

This clone was recorded only once. The rearrangement uses TRBV6-1 and TRBJ2-5; the match to TRBD1 covers 7 bases. The J call is in doubt because the DNA end fits TRBJ2-7 better. Germline CDR1 reads MNHNS; CDR2 reads SASEGT. This CDR3 is built from 16 residues. The CDR3 DNA sequence: TGTGCCAGCAGTGAAGGCAGGGGGTACCCGAACTACGAGCAGTACTTC. Its translation is CASSEGRGYPNYEQYF.

The chain links TRBV18 to TRBJ1-3; TRBD1 agrees at 10 bases. This CDR3 has 16 residues. Trimming took 5 bases from V and 2 from J; bases not matched to a gene: 6. Germline values: CDR1 KGHSH, CDR2 LQKENI. CDR3 sequence: CASSSGQGIAGNTIYF. CDR3 nucleotide sequence: TGTGCCAGCTCATCGGGACAGGGGATTGCTGGAAACACCATATATTTT.

This clone was found a few times. Sequence at one end of the junction differs from germline and may be a read error. This rearrangement joins TRBV5-1 to TRBJ2-6; the D gene is possibly TRBD2 (6 bases). The CDR3 is 17 residues long. In germline, CDR1 is SGHRS, CDR2 YFSETQ. CDR3 bases: TGCGCCAGCAGAAGGGGTCCCGGGGACTCTGGGGCCAACGGCCTGACTTTC. Its protein product is CASRRGPGDSGANGLTF.

The V and J genes are TRBV19 and TRBJ1-1, with D hard to call. V was cut by 5 bases and J by 3 bases, with 13 bases left in between. The CDR3 is 14 amino acids. CDR1 and CDR2 (germline): LNHDA, SQIVND (reference sequence). The CDR3 here is CASSPGRVHTEAFF. CDR3 nucleotides: TGTGCCAGTAGTCCCGGGAGAGTTCACACTGAAGCTTTCTTT.

The chain uses TRBV7-9 and TRBJ1-6, with a tentative D call TRBD1 (6 bases). Trimming removed 11 bases at V and 9 bases at J, with 14 bases between. Germline-derived CDR1 and CDR2 are SEHNR and FQNEAQ (reference sequence). This CDR3 has 12 residues. DNA for the CDR3: TGTGCCGGAGAGGGGGTACGTTCACCCCTCCACTTT. Its protein product is CAGEGVRSPLHF. The whole variable domain, filled in from reference TRBV7-9 and TRBJ1-6, reads DTGVSQNPRHKITKRGQNVTFRCDPISEHNRLYWYRQTLGQGPEFLTYFQNEAQLEKSRLLSDRFSAERPKGSFSTLEIQRTEQGDSAMYLCAGEGVRSPLHFGNGTRLTVT.

This chain joins TRBV19 and TRBJ1-3; D remains ambiguous. The CDR3 extends over 12 amino acids. CDR1 is LNHDA and CDR2 is SQIVND in the germline V gene (reference sequence). Trimming cost V 7 bases and J 2 bases, with 6 bases left between them. The CDR3 reads CASMSAGNTIYF. CDR3 nucleotides: TGTGCCAGTATGTCAGCTGGAAACACCATATATTTT.

The genes are TRBV6-4 and TRBJ2-1, with TRBD1 matching 8 bases. The CDR3 has 15 residues. From germline, CDR1 is MRHNA and CDR2 SNTAGT. The junction had 7 bases not matched to a gene; V was cut back by 6 bases and J by 3 bases. The CDR3 nucleotides are TGTGCCAGCAGGCCGTCAACAGGGGGCTACAATGAGCAGTTCTTC. This translates into CASRPSTGGYNEQFF.